This T cell receptor (beta chain) was observed in a study of T cell responses to AZD1222 COVID-19 vaccine. Samples with a second dose at about 4 or about 12 weeks were pooled together. This CDR3 spans 15 amino acids. The V and J ends lost 0 bases and 5 bases respectively, with 11 bases between them. Germline CDR1 MNHNS, CDR2 SASEGT. Measured with immunoSEQ multiplex PCR; TCRdb has only the in-frame clones, and not every one. The repertoire holds around 200,000 clones, with roughly 94% as singletons. Overall study results and limits: The sample set comprised mostly white British donors with more females, and clonal diversity was possibly underestimated. Unmutated variant regions reportedly attract nearly half of all spike-specific TCRs.

Remarks on this clone: Its antigen remains unknown.

This clonotype originated in an adult who received the AZD1222 COVID-19 vaccine. Sample: peripheral blood, taken 28 days after the second AZD1222 dose. V usage is TRBV6-1 and J usage is TRBJ1-5, with TRBD1 as a possible D gene (5 bases). This chain's CDR3 is CASSEAPSGHQPQHF. The CDR3, as DNA: TGTGCCAGCAGTGAAGCTCCCTCGGGACATCAGCCCCAGCATTTT.